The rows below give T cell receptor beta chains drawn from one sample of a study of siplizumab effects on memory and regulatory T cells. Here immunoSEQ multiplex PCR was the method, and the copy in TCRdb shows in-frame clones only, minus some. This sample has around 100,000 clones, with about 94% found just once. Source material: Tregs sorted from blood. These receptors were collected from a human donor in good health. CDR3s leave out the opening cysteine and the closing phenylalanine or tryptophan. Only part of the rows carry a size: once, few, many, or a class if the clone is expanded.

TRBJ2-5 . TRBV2 ASSGLVLSD
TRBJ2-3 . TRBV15 ATSRDGGSDTQY
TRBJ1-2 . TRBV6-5 ASSGQGWGYT
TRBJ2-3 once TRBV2 ASSTSGGRTDTQY
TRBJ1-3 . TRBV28 ASNSGLSGNTIY
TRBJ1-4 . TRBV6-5 ASSPVAGQFEKLF
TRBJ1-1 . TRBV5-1 ATAPDRFDMNTEAF
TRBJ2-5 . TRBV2 ASSGLAGETQY
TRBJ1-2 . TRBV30 AWSLGGGTYGYT
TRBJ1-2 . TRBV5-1 ASSTTGDRLGYT
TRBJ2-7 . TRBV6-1 ASSITGGAYEQY
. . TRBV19 ASSIRGVSSSYEQY
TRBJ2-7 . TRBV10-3 AISGLAGGPYEQY
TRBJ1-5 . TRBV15 ATSIEGDQPQH
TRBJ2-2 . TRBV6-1 ASRGWVGPTGELF
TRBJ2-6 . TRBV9 ASSPPPGVSGANVLT
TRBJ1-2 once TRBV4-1 ASSQPGQGAINGYT
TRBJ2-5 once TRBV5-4 ASSLVGGRETQY
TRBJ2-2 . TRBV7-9 ASSGRASGGNTGELF
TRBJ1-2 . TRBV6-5 ASSYEAEAYGYT
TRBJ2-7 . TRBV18 ASSPGRVFQEQY
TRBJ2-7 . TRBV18 DSGESSYEQY
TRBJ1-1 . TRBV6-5 ASSYMQGRTEAF
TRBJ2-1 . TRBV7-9 ASSWTSGSLAAYNEQF